This T cell receptor (beta chain) emerged from a study of blood T cell repertoires in COVID-19. Whole-study context: Collection of acute and convalescent COVID-19 samples took place in the United States, Italy and Spain. Nucleic acid was either cDNA or gDNA, and it came from T cells, B-cell-depleted T cells, or PBMCs.

Authors' analysis steps: By means of reference gene primer amplification, nucleated cell counts were estimated. Sequencing used immunoSEQ multiplex PCR; TCRdb keeps in-frame clones, though not all of them. V and J calls and clone size come straight from that table; D and trimming were deduced from the DNA. The data contain 50,000 to 60,000 clones, approximately 90% of them singletons. The sample holds a few counts of this clone. The V and J ends lost 7 bases and 6 bases respectively, with 9 bases between them. CDR3 size: 12 residues. CDR1 and CDR2 from the germline V gene are LNHDA and SQIVND (reference sequence).

This TCR came from a man in his sixties with acute or convalescent COVID-19. Sequenced sample: peripheral blood. This chain joins TRBV19 and TRBJ2-2; a possible D gene is TRBD1 (5 bases). The CDR3 here is CASKRGSGELFF. The DNA for the CDR3 is TGTGCCAGTAAAAGGGGCTCCGGGGAGCTGTTTTTT.